These 3 T cell receptor beta chains came from one sample sequenced in a study of blood T cells in healthy people across ages. Then a second PCR, running about 6 to 12 cycles, was carried out with a sample-barcoded 5' primer and a J-beta primer mix. MiXCR was run by TCRdb on the 5' RACE reads, yielding one entry per CDR3 protein. In the table there are around 2 million distinct CDR3 sequences, around 42% of which are singletons. Sequenced sample: blood. These receptors came from a human donor in good health.

This clonotype was recorded a few times. The V call is TRBV6-2 or TRBV6-3, the J call TRBJ2-1, with D hard to call. The CDR3 has 16 residues. Germline CDR1 is MNHEY and CDR2 is SVGEGT. Deletions cut 1 base from V and 5 bases from J, with 15 bases between. The CDR3 DNA follows: TGTGCCAGCAGTTACTGGGCTGGCGAACCAAACAATGAGCAGTTCTTC. It translates to CASSYWAGEPNNEQFF.

This clonotype was detected only a few times. The chain employs TRBV29-1 and TRBJ2-7; the match to TRBD1 covers 10 bases. The CDR3 loop spans 12 amino acids. V was clipped by 6 bases and J by 4 bases; unmatched bases: 3. Germline V gives CDR1 SQVTM, CDR2 ANQGSEA. CDR3 nucleotides: TGCAGCGTGTGGACAGGGGGATACGAGCAGTACTTC. Protein: CSVWTGGYEQYF.

The chain is built from TRBV4-3 and TRBJ2-1; D gene unclear. The J call may be mistaken, given a closer DNA end match to TRBJ2-7. The CDR3 totals 15 residues. The V gene's germline CDR1 is LGHNA and CDR2 YSLEER. The CDR3 sequence: CASSQGDNSYNEQYF. Written as DNA, the CDR3 is TGCGCCAGCAGCCAAGGAGATAACTCCTACAATGAGCAGTACTTC.